The rows below give T cell receptor beta chains drawn from one sample of a study of siplizumab effects on memory and regulatory T cells. Profiled with immunoSEQ multiplex PCR; TCRdb holds only in-frame clones, not every one. The profile shows 90,000 to 95,000 clones, around 97% of them singletons. Material for sequencing was naive CD4+ T cells sorted from blood. The source of these receptors is a human donor in good health. Each CDR3 is given with its conserved first and last residue. Each record gives: V gene, CDR3 length, clone size, D gene, J gene, CDR3 DNA, CDR3 protein. D genes are given only for firm matches. Clone size is given for some rows only: seen once, a few or many times, or a class if the clone is expanded.

>TRBV6-1|17|NA|NA|TRBJ1-3
TGTGCCAGCAGTGAAGCGCTAGGGGTGATCTCTGGAAACACCATATATTTT
CASSEALGVISGNTIYF
>TRBV10-3|13|NA|NA|TRBJ2-7
TGTGCCATCAGTGCAGGAGTCCGCTACGAGCAGTACTTC
CAISAGVRYEQYF
>TRBV5-1|14|NA|TRBD1|TRBJ2-7
TGCGCCAGCAGCCGGACAGGGATCCTTTACGAGCAGTACTTC
CASSRTGILYEQYF
>TRBV5-1|15|once|TRBD1|TRBJ1-1
TGCGCCAGCAGCTTCCTGACAGGGAGGGGAACTGAAGCTTTCTTT
CASSFLTGRGTEAFF
>TRBV11-2|13|NA|NA|TRBJ2-1
TGTGCCAGCAGCTTAAACGGGCACAATGAGCAGTTCTTC
CASSLNGHNEQFF
>TRBV19|13|NA|TRBD1|TRBJ1-4
TGTGCCGCCTCCAGGGGGACTAATGAAAAACTGTTTTTT
CAASRGTNEKLFF
>TRBV5-1|14|NA|NA|TRBJ1-1
TGCGCCAGCAGCTTGCAGGGGATGAACACTGAAGCTTTCTTT
CASSLQGMNTEAFF
>TRBV5-4|14|NA|NA|TRBJ2-5
TGTGCCAGCAGCTTCGTAGCGCTACAAGAGACCCAGTACTTC
CASSFVALQETQYF
>TRBV7-7|11|NA|NA|TRBJ1-4
TGTGCCAGCAGCTCGCGGGTAAAGTTGGCTTTT
CASSSRVKLAF
>TRBV5-1|15|NA|NA|TRBJ1-6
TGCGCCAGCAGCTTAAACAGGGAGTTCGGTTCACCCCTCCACTTT
CASSLNREFGSPLHF
>TRBV20-1|11|NA|NA|TRBJ2-7
TGCAGTGCTCATGACCAGTACGAGCAGTACTTC
CSAHDQYEQYF
>TRBV18|16|NA|NA|TRBJ2-7
TGTGCCAGCTCGCGACTTACAGGGCTCCAAATGGGGGAGCAGTACTTC
CASSRLTGLQMGEQYF
>TRBV4-1|17|NA|NA|TRBJ1-3
TGCGCCAGCAGCCAAGACGATTTAAGGTCTGTTGGAAACACCATATATTTT
CASSQDDLRSVGNTIYF
>TRBV11-2|15|NA|NA|TRBJ2-3
TGTGCCAGCAGACCCAGAAACATAGAGAGCAATACGCAGTATTTT
CASRPRNIESNTQYF
>TRBV9|13|NA|NA|TRBJ1-2
TGTGCCAGCAGCGTAGGGGCAGACTATGGCTACACCTTC
CASSVGADYGYTF
>TRBV6-6|14|NA|NA|TRBJ2-7
TGTGCCAGCAGTCCCAGATCAAGCTCCTACGAGCAGTACTTC
CASSPRSSSYEQYF
>TRBV11-2|13|NA|TRBD1|TRBJ2-5
TGTGCCAGCAGGGTGACAGGGCAAGAGACCCAGTACTTC
CASRVTGQETQYF
>TRBV27|16|NA|NA|TRBJ2-3
TGTGCCAGCAGTTCCCCACGGGGGGCCGGAACAGATACGCAGTATTTT
CASSSPRGAGTDTQYF
>TRBV15|15|NA|TRBD2|TRBJ2-7
TGTGCCACCAGCAGAGAAACTAGCGCCACCTACGAGCAGTACTTC
CATSRETSATYEQYF
>TRBV19|15|NA|TRBD1|TRBJ2-1
TGTGCCAGTAGTAGTCGGGACAGGGGTAAATATGAGCAGTTCTTC
CASSSRDRGKYEQFF
>TRBV4-1|16|NA|NA|TRBJ1-5
TGCGCCAGCAGCCAAGGGCGGGGGTACGGCAATCAGCCCCAGCATTTT
CASSQGRGYGNQPQHF
>TRBV29-1|13|NA|NA|TRBJ2-7
TGCAGCGTTGCTGGACAGCACTCCTACGAGCAGTACTTC
CSVAGQHSYEQYF
>TRBV28|14|NA|NA|TRBJ2-5
TGTGCCAGCAGTTTGTCTTACAGGCAAGAGACCCAGTACTTC
CASSLSYRQETQYF
>TRBV29-1|12|few|NA|TRBJ1-1
TGCAGCGTTGGACACGAGAACACTGAAGCTTTCTTT
CSVGHENTEAFF
>TRBV28|15|NA|TRBD2|TRBJ2-5
TGTGCCAGCAGTGCCCGGCTAGCGGGGGTAGAGACCCAGTACTTC
CASSARLAGVETQYF
>TRBV5-4|16|once|TRBD2|TRBJ2-3
TGTGCCAGCAGCTTGATGGTAGCGGGGGGGTTAGATACGCAGTATTTT
CASSLMVAGGLDTQYF
>TRBV18|12|NA|NA|TRBJ2-5
TGTGCCAGCTCAGGACACCAAGAGACCCAGTACTTC
CASSGHQETQYF
>TRBV5-4|15|NA|NA|TRBJ1-1
TGTGCCAGCAGCTCGCCGGGACATCCGAACACTGAAGCTTTCTTT
CASSSPGHPNTEAFF
>TRBV7-2|16|NA|NA|TRBJ2-5
TGTGCCAGCAGCTTAGTAGGGGGTTGGGCCGGAGAGACCCAGTACTTC
CASSLVGGWAGETQYF
>TRBV28|17|NA|TRBD1|TRBJ2-1
TGTGCCAGCAGTTTTTCGTCCGGGACAGGGAGAGACAATGAGCAGTTCTTC
CASSFSSGTGRDNEQFF
>TRBV30|14|NA|TRBD1|TRBJ1-5
TGTGCCTGGGGGGACAGGTTAGCCAATCAGCCCCAGCATTTT
CAWGDRLANQPQHF
>TRBV23-1|9|NA|TRBD1|TRBJ1-6
TGCGCCAGCAGGACAGGGTACCACTTT
CASRTGYHF
>TRBV27|15|NA|NA|TRBJ2-1
TGTGCCAGCAGTTTATTGCGGGGGCTATACAATGAGCAGTTCTTC
CASSLLRGLYNEQFF
>TRBV7-2|16|NA|TRBD2|TRBJ2-3
TGTGCCAGCAGCTTAAGGGCGGGGGGAGGCACAGATACGCAGTATTTT
CASSLRAGGGTDTQYF
>TRBV5-1|12|NA|TRBD1|TRBJ1-4
TGCGCCAGCGGACAGGGAAATGAAAAACTGTTTTTT
CASGQGNEKLFF
>TRBV6-1|15|NA|TRBD1|TRBJ1-5
TGTGCCAGCAGTGCAGGGACAGGGGGTGGACAGCCCCAGCATTTT
CASSAGTGGGQPQHF
>TRBV9|14|NA|TRBD1|TRBJ1-6
TGTGCCAGCAGCTCACAGGGGAACAATTCACCCCTCCACTTT
CASSSQGNNSPLHF
>TRBV5-1|15|NA|NA|TRBJ2-3
TGCGCCAGCAGCTTGGGGGAACCGAACACAGATACGCAGTATTTT
CASSLGEPNTDTQYF
>TRBV11-2|15|NA|NA|TRBJ2-3
TGTGCCAGCAGCTTTGGACCTTATAGCACAGATACGCAGTATTTT
CASSFGPYSTDTQYF
>TRBV7-2|16|NA|TRBD2|TRBJ2-1
TGTGCCAGCAGCCCCCGGGGCGGGGGGCCCCTCAATGAGCAGTTCTTC
CASSPRGGGPLNEQFF
>TRBV6-5|15|NA|NA|TRBJ1-5
TGTGCCAGCAGTTCCAGGGGAAATAGCAATCAGCCCCAGCATTTT
CASSSRGNSNQPQHF
>TRBV28|13|NA|TRBD1|TRBJ2-1
TGTGCCAGCAGGCAGGGACAGTACAATGAGCAGTTCTTC
CASRQGQYNEQFF
>TRBV2|14|NA|TRBD2|TRBJ2-7
TGTGCCAGCAGTGAACTAGCGGGGGGTCAAGAGCAGTACTTC
CASSELAGGQEQYF